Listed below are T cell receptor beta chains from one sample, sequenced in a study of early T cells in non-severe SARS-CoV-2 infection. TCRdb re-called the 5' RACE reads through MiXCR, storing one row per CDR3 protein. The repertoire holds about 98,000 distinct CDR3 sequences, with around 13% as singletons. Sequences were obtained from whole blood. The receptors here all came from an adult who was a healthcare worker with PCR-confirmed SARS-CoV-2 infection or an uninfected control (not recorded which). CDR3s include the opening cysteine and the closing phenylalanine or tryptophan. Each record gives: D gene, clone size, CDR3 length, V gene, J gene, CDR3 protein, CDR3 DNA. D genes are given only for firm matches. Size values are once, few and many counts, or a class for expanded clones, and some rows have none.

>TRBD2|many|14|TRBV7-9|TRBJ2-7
CASSWSGRDYEQYF
TGTGCCAGCAGCTGGAGCGGGAGGGACTACGAGCAGTACTTC
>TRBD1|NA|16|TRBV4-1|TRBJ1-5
CASSQDGTGGAQPQHF
TGCGCCAGCAGCCAAGACGGGACAGGGGGCGCCCAGCCCCAGCATTTT
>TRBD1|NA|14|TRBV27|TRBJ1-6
CASSQGAGNSPLHF
TGTGCCAGCAGTCAGGGGGCAGGGAATTCACCCCTCCACTTT
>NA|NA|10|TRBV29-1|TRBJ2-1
CSGGGNEQFF
TGCAGCGGGGGAGGCAATGAGCAGTTCTTC
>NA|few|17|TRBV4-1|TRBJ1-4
CASSQWGGGQLGEKLFF
TGCGCCAGCAGCCAATGGGGCGGGGGGCAGTTAGGAGAAAAACTGTTTTTT
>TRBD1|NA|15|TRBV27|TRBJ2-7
CASSPAPDRVNEQYF
TGTGCCAGCAGTCCAGCCCCCGACAGGGTCAACGAGCAGTACTTC
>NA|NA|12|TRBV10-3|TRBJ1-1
CAISRDLEVAFF
TGTGCCATCAGTCGGGACTTAGAGGTGGCTTTCTTT
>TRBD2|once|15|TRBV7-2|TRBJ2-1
CASSSVAGASNEQFF
TGTGCCAGCAGCTCAGTAGCGGGAGCTTCCAATGAGCAGTTCTTC
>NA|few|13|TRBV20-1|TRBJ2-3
CSAVSIIPDTQYF
TGCAGTGCTGTCTCCATAATCCCCGATACGCAGTATTTT
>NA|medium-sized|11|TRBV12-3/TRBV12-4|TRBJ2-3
CASSPRDTQYF
TGTGCCAGCAGTCCGCGGGATACGCAGTATTTT
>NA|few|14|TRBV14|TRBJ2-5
CASSQEANLETQYF
TGTGCCAGCAGCCAAGAGGCCAACCTAGAGACCCAGTACTTC
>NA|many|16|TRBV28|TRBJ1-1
CASTRGGGRKNTEAFF
TGTGCCAGCACCCGAGGTGGGGGGCGAAAGAACACTGAAGCTTTCTTT
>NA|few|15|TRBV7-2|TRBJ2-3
CASSLVGERTDTQYF
TGTGCCAGCAGCTTAGTTGGGGAGCGAACAGATACGCAGTATTTT
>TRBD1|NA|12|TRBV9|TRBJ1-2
CASSIQGYGYTF
TGTGCCAGCAGCATACAGGGGTATGGCTACACCTTC
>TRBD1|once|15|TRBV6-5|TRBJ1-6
CASTPGGFRGSPLHF
TGTGCCAGCACCCCAGGGGGATTCCGGGGTTCACCCCTCCACTTT
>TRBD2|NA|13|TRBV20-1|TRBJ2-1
CSARLAGVYEQFF
TGCAGTGCTAGGCTAGCGGGAGTCTATGAGCAGTTCTTC
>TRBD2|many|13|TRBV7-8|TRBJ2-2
CASSLEREGELFF
TGTGCCAGCAGCTTAGAGCGGGAGGGGGAGCTGTTTTTT
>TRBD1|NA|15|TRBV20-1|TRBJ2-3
CSAPAGTGGTDTQYF
TGCAGTGCTCCCGCCGGGACAGGGGGCACAGATACGCAGTATTTT
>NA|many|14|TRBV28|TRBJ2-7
CASSLDWTTYEQYF
TGTGCCAGCAGTTTAGACTGGACCACCTACGAGCAGTACTTC
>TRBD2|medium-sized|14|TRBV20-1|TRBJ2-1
CSASASGLYNEQFF
TGCAGTGCTAGTGCTAGCGGGCTATACAATGAGCAGTTCTTC
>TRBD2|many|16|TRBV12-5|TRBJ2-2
CARPLAGVGDTGELFF
TGTGCTAGACCCCTAGCGGGAGTAGGGGACACCGGGGAGCTGTTTTTT
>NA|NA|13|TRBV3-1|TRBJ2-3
CASSPLAGDTQYF
TGTGCCAGCAGCCCACTAGCAGGCGATACGCAGTATTTT
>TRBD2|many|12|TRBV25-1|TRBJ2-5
CASSDAGAVVYF
TGTGCCAGCAGTGACGCGGGAGCCGTTGTGTACTTC
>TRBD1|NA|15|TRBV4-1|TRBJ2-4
CASSQGETGENIQYF
TGCGCCAGCAGCCAAGGAGAGACAGGGGAAAACATTCAGTACTTC
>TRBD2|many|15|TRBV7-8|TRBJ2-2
CASSLRDYSSGELFF
TGTGCCAGCAGCTTAAGGGACTACTCTAGTGGGGAGCTGTTTTTT
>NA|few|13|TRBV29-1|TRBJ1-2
CSVGKGLTYGYTF
TGCAGCGTTGGGAAGGGCCTGACCTATGGCTACACCTTC
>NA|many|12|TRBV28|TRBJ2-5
CASGENQETQYF
TGTGCCAGCGGGGAAAACCAAGAGACCCAGTACTTC
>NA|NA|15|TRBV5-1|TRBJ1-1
CASSLAAGMGTEAFF
TGCGCCAGCAGCTTGGCGGCGGGAATGGGCACTGAAGCTTTCTTT
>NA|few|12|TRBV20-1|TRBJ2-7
CSARPDPYEQYF
TGCAGTGCTAGGCCCGATCCCTACGAGCAGTACTTC
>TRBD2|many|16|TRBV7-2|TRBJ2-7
CASSSLNSGSIYEQYF
TGTGCCAGCAGCTCTCTAAATAGCGGGAGTATCTACGAGCAGTACTTC
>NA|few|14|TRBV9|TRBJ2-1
CASSPRSRRNEQFF
TGTGCCAGCAGCCCCCGATCGAGAAGGAATGAGCAGTTCTTC
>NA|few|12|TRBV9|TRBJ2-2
CASSVITGELFF
TGTGCCAGCAGCGTGATCACCGGGGAGCTGTTTTTT
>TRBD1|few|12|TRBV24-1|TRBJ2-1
CATGQGPKEQFF
TGTGCCACCGGACAGGGTCCCAAAGAGCAGTTCTTC
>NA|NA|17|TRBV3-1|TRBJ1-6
CASSHRTVSSYNSPLHF
TGTGCCAGCAGCCACAGGACGGTTAGCTCCTATAATTCACCCCTCCACTTT
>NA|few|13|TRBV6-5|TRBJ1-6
CASSATGKSPLHF
TGTGCCAGCAGTGCTACAGGGAAATCACCCCTCCACTTT
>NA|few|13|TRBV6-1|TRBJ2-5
CASRLHSAETQYF
TGTGCCAGCAGACTACACTCTGCGGAGACCCAGTACTTC
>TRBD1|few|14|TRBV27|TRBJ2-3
CASSADRGTDTQYF
TGTGCCAGCAGTGCTGACAGGGGTACAGATACGCAGTATTTT
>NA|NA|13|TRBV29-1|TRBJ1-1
CSVSRGEWTEAFF
TGCAGCGTTAGTAGGGGTGAGTGGACTGAAGCTTTCTTT
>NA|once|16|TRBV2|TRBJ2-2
CASSVQADTNTGELFF
TGTGCCAGCAGTGTCCAAGCGGACACGAACACCGGGGAGCTGTTTTTT
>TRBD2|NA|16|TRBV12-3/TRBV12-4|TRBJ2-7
CASSLELAGGSYEQYF
TGTGCCAGCAGTTTAGAGCTAGCGGGAGGTTCCTACGAGCAGTACTTC
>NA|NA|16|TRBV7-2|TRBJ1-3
CASSLSRLTSGNTIYF
TGTGCCAGCAGCCTAAGCCGACTAACCTCTGGAAACACCATATATTTT
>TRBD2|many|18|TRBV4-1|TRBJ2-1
CASSQAHPGTSGYNEQFF
TGCGCCAGCAGCCAAGCCCACCCGGGGACTAGCGGTTACAATGAGCAGTTCTTC
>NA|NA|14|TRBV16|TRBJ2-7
CASSQGVTGTHLHF
TGTGCCAGCAGCCAGGGGGTCACCGGGACTCACCTTCACTTC
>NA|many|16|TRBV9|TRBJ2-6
CASSVGQGLGANVLTF
TGTGCCAGCAGCGTAGGCCAGGGACTTGGGGCCAACGTCCTGACTTTC
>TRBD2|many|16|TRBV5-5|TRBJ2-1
CASSFLAGSTPNEQFF
TGTGCCAGCAGCTTCCTAGCGGGATCGACGCCAAATGAGCAGTTCTTC
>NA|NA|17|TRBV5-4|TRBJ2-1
CASSSFPIGYYYNEQFF
TGTGCCAGCAGCTCTTTCCCCATCGGGTATTATTACAATGAGCAGTTCTTC
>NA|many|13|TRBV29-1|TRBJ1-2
CSVGRSTNYGYTF
TGCAGCGTCGGTAGGAGTACTAACTATGGCTACACCTTC
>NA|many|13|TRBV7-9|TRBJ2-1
CASSLELANEQFF
TGTGCCAGCAGCTTAGAACTAGCCAATGAGCAGTTCTTC
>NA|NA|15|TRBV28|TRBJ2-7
CASSYQRGGATEQYF
TGTGCCAGCAGTTACCAGAGAGGAGGGGCTACTGAGCAGTACTTC
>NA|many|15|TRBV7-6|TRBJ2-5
CASEGGRVGQETQYF
TGTGCCAGCGAGGGGGGTCGGGTAGGGCAAGAGACCCAGTACTTC
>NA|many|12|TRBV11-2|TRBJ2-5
CASSLTLETQYF
TGTGCCAGCAGCTTAACCCTGGAGACCCAGTACTTC
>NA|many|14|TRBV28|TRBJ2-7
CASSLEGPAYEQYF
TGTGCCAGCAGTTTAGAAGGGCCAGCCTACGAGCAGTACTTC
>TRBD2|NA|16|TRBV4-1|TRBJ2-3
CASSQPGLAGVDTQYF
TGCGCCAGCAGCCAGCCGGGACTAGCGGGAGTAGATACGCAGTATTTT
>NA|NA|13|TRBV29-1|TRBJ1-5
CSVGGRANQPQHF
TGCAGCGTTGGTGGCAGGGCAAACCAGCCCCAGCATTTT